The 25 T cell receptor beta chains reported below all come from one sample, sequenced in a study of Ad26.COV2.S vaccination and SARS-CoV-2 variants. Noted treatment: 15 to 20 received Ad26.COV2.S at low or high dose, single or two shots; several received placebo; per-sample allocation not given. Following the first vaccine or placebo injection, samples were taken on day 63. Assay: immunoSEQ multiplex PCR; the TCRdb copy retains only in-frame clones and omits some. The data show about 680,000 clones, more than 80% seen once. The sample here was peripheral blood, taken in a trial of Ad26.COV2.S vaccine versus placebo. The receptors shown here come from a person between 18 and 60 years old who received the Ad26.COV2.S COVID-19 vaccine or a placebo.

V is TRBV7-9 and J is TRBJ2-6; tentative D call: TRBD2 (5 bases). The germline V and J ends were trimmed by 4 bases and 4 bases, with 11 bases remaining between them. In germline, CDR1 is SEHNR, CDR2 FQNEAQ (reference sequence). The CDR3 sequence is 15 residues long. CDR3 in amino acids: CASSSEGAGANVLTF. In DNA form, the CDR3 reads TGTGCCAGCAGCTCCGAGGGCGCCGGGGCCAACGTCCTGACTTTC.

The rearrangement joins TRBV5-5 to TRBJ2-7, with 9 bases that match TRBD1. Looked up from germline, CDR1 is SGHKS and CDR2 is YYEKEE (reference sequence). The CDR3 is 14 amino acids. Germline trimming cut 4 bases from V and 6 bases from J; bases unmatched to any gene: 8. The chain's CDR3 is CASSVPGQGSEQYF. The CDR3 DNA is TGTGCCAGCAGCGTCCCGGGACAGGGATCCGAGCAGTACTTC.

J is TRBJ2-6 and V is TRBV5-1; D unresolved. Germline lookup yields CDR1 SGHRS and CDR2 YFSETQ. This CDR3 spans 17 amino acids. V was shortened by 0 bases and J by 0 bases, with 10 bases between the two germline ends. The CDR3 sequence: CASSLAEAASGANVLTF. The DNA for the CDR3 is TGCGCCAGCAGCTTGGCCGAGGCAGCCTCTGGGGCCAACGTCCTGACTTTC.

The V call is TRBV20-1, the J call TRBJ1-1; possible D gene TRBD1, 6 bases. The germline V gene has CDR1 DFQATT and CDR2 SNEGSKA (reference sequence). This CDR3 is built from 11 residues. CDR3 in amino acids: CRSLGGAEAFF. The CDR3 DNA reads TGCAGGTCACTAGGGGGGGCTGAAGCTTTCTTT.

V usage is TRBV7-9 and J usage is TRBJ2-1; 11 bases line up with TRBD2. The CDR3 length is 16 residues. The germline gives CDR1 SEHNR, CDR2 FQNEAQ (reference sequence). The V gene end was trimmed by 6 bases and the J gene end by 8 bases; junction bases not matched to a gene: 12. The CDR3 region has the DNA TGTGCCAGCAGATCCACTAGCGGGGGCCCCGGGGATGAGCAGTTCTTC. It translates to CASRSTSGGPGDEQFF.

V gene TRBV5-5 combines with J gene TRBJ1-5; tentative D call: TRBD1 (5 bases). The germline V and J ends were trimmed by 3 bases and 5 bases, with 6 bases remaining between them. This CDR3 is 12 amino acids long. The V gene's germline CDR1 is SGHKS and CDR2 YYEKEE (reference sequence). This chain's CDR3 is CASSWGDQPQHF. CDR3 DNA: TGTGCCAGCAGCTGGGGGGATCAGCCCCAGCATTTT.

The rearrangement uses TRBV6-5 and TRBJ1-4, with D unclear. The CDR3 loop spans 13 amino acids. Germline values: CDR1 MNHEY, CDR2 SVGAGI. Between the trimmed V and J ends, which lost 8 bases and 4 bases, there was a span of 11 bases. The CDR3 sequence is CASLRKVNEKLFF. In nucleotides, the CDR3 is TGTGCCAGCCTCCGAAAAGTTAATGAAAAACTGTTTTTT.

The V call is TRBV3-1 (or the pseudogene TRBV3-2), the J call TRBJ2-6; D is ambiguous. CDR1 LGHDT and CDR2 YNNKEL come from the germline V gene (reference sequence). The CDR3 spans 17 residues. V lost 4 bases, J lost 1 base, and 14 bases lay in between. The chain's CDR3 is CASSRSTSTSGANVLTF. CDR3 bases: TGTGCCAGCAGCCGGTCAACTTCGACTTCTGGGGCCAACGTCCTGACTTTC.

V gene TRBV3-1 (or the pseudogene TRBV3-2) combines with J gene TRBJ2-4; D might be TRBD1 or TRBD2, each matching 5 bases. Germline CDR1 and CDR2: LGHDT and YNNKEL (reference sequence). The length of the CDR3 is 14 residues. Trimming took off 6 bases at V and 7 bases at J, with 16 bases between the two ends. The CDR3 is CASRGRSGSNIQYF. CDR3 nucleotide sequence: TGTGCCAGCAGGGGACGTTCTGGGAGCAACATTCAGTACTTC.

This chain connects TRBV7-2 to TRBJ2-1; unclear D gene. V lost 3 bases, J lost 9 bases, and 12 bases lay in between. The CDR3 consists of 13 residues. Germline V gives CDR1 SGHTA, CDR2 FQGNSA. CDR3 in DNA: TGTGCCAGCAGCTTTGGCTTCCAGATTGAGCAGTTCTTC. Its protein is CASSFGFQIEQFF. The full variable domain, its missing parts supplied by reference TRBV7-2 and TRBJ2-1, is GAGVSQSPSNKVTEKGKDVELRCDPISGHTALYWYRQSLGQGLEFLIYFQGNSAPDKSGLPSDRFSAERTGGSVSTLTIQRTQQEDSAVYLCASSFGFQIEQFFGPGTRLTVL.

The chain links TRBV19 to TRBJ1-4, with 9 positions matching TRBD1. V lost 6 bases and J lost 5; bases outside the gene matches: 10. The CDR3 is made up of 16 amino acids. Germline V CDR1 and CDR2: LNHDA, SQIVND (reference sequence). The CDR3 protein is CASSPPSGTGNEKLFF. CDR3 DNA sequence: TGTGCCAGTAGCCCCCCCTCCGGGACAGGGAATGAAAAACTGTTTTTT.

J is TRBJ2-3 and V is TRBV19; D may be TRBD1 (6 bases). The germline V gene has CDR1 LNHDA and CDR2 SQIVND (reference sequence). V was clipped by 7 bases and J by 7 bases, with 15 bases between them. The length of the CDR3 is 13 residues. The CDR3 nucleotides are TGTGCCAGTACCACACAGGGTATGAATACGCAGTATTTT. Translated, it gives CASTTQGMNTQYF.

This clone appeared once. The rearrangement uses TRBV7-2 and TRBJ2-5; TRBD2 matches at 8 bases. This CDR3 comprises 15 residues. V was clipped by 5 bases and J by 5 bases; unmatched bases: 10. CDR1 SGHTA and CDR2 FQGNSA come from the germline V gene. The CDR3 sequence is CASSPERGLSETQYF. In DNA, the CDR3 is TGTGCCAGCAGCCCTGAGCGGGGGTTATCGGAGACCCAGTACTTC. The whole variable domain, remainder taken from reference TRBV7-2 and TRBJ2-5, is GAGVSQSPSNKVTEKGKDVELRCDPISGHTALYWYRQSLGQGLEFLIYFQGNSAPDKSGLPSDRFSAERTGGSVSTLTIQRTQQEDSAVYLCASSPERGLSETQYFGPGTRLLVL.

The table lists this clone with a count of one. V and J are TRBV5-5 and TRBJ2-3; D possibly corresponds to TRBD2 (6 bases). This CDR3 comprises 14 residues. Per germline, CDR1 SGHKS and CDR2 YYEKEE (reference sequence). V lost 4 bases and J 4 bases, leaving 13 bases between the germline ends. The CDR3 sequence is CASSRRLVSDTQYF. DNA for the CDR3: TGTGCCAGCAGCCGTAGACTAGTCTCAGATACGCAGTATTTT.

This chain uses TRBV7-2 with TRBJ1-6, with 7 bases aligning to TRBD1. The V gene's germline CDR1 is SGHTA and CDR2 FQGNSA. Trimming at V came to 2 bases and at J to 8 bases, leaving 0 bases not matched to a gene. CDR3 length equals 13 residues. The chain's CDR3 is CASSLRGHSPLHF. The CDR3 DNA reads TGTGCCAGCAGCTTAAGGGGGCATTCACCCCTCCACTTT.

This clone is a singleton in its sample. Other DNA sequences in the same sample also yield this CDR3. V and J are TRBV5-1 and TRBJ1-1, with 8 bases that match TRBD1. After removal of 1 base from V and 1 base from J, the junction contained 0 bases not matched to a gene. CDR1 is SGHRS, CDR2 YFSETQ, per germline. There are 14 residues in the CDR3. CDR3 nucleotides: TGCGCCAGCAGCTTGCAGGGGGCGAACACTGAAGCTTTCTTT. Translating it yields CASSLQGANTEAFF. Using reference TRBV5-1 and TRBJ1-1 for the parts outside the CDR3, the full variable domain is KAGVTQTPRYLIKTRGQQVTLSCSPISGHRSVSWYQQTPGQGLQFLFEYFSETQRNKGNFPGRFSGRQFSNSRSEMNVSTLELGDSALYLCASSLQGANTEAFFGQGTRLTVV.

V gene TRBV5-4 combines with J gene TRBJ1-6; TRBD1 is a possible D gene (5 bases). Trimming cost V 0 bases and J 1 base, with 8 bases left between them. The germline V gene has CDR1 SGHNT and CDR2 YYREEE (reference sequence). CDR3 length: 16 amino acids. The CDR3 protein is CASSLEGRSYNSPLHF. Written as DNA, the CDR3 is TGTGCCAGCAGCTTGGAGGGGCGGTCCTATAATTCACCCCTCCACTTT.

In its sample, this clone was seen once. The chain uses TRBV5-1 and TRBJ2-2; 9 positions match TRBD2. The V gene end was trimmed by 1 base and the J gene end by 6 bases; junction bases not matched to a gene: 7. The germline V gene encodes CDR1 SGHRS and CDR2 YFSETQ. There are 16 residues in the CDR3. CDR3 in amino acids: CASSLSGTSSAGELFF. CDR3 in DNA: TGCGCCAGCAGCTTGAGTGGGACTAGCTCGGCCGGGGAGCTGTTTTTT.

This clone was seen once. J is TRBJ2-1 and V is TRBV7-2; D perhaps matches TRBD1 (8 bases). Trimming shortened V by 1 base and J by 7 bases, and 20 bases separated the two germline ends. This CDR3 contains 17 residues. Germline values: CDR1 SGHTA, CDR2 FQGNSA. The CDR3 DNA sequence: TGTGCCAGCAGCTTAGTATTCCTACAGGGGGGGAGTAATGAGCAGTTCTTC. It yields the protein CASSLVFLQGGSNEQFF.

The chain couples TRBV12-5 to TRBJ1-5; D is unclear. Germline values: CDR1 LGHNT, CDR2 FRNRAP. Trimming removed 7 bases at V and 5 bases at J, with 6 bases between. This CDR3 is built from 11 residues. The CDR3 nucleotides are TGTGCTAGTGCCCGCTATCAGCCCCAGCATTTT. Translating gives CASARYQPQHF. The complete variable domain, with remaining parts taken from reference TRBV12-5 and TRBJ1-5, reads DARVTQTPRHKVTEMGQEVTMRCQPILGHNTVFWYRQTMMQGLELLAYFRNRAPLDDSGMPKDRFSAEMPDATLATLKIQPSEPRDSAVYFCASARYQPQHFGDGTRLSIL.

Only a few counts were recorded for this clone. Other DNA sequences in this specimen translate into the identical CDR3. The chain has TRBV11-3 and TRBJ2-7, with D perhaps being TRBD1 or TRBD2 (5 bases each). Per the germline V gene, CDR1 is SGHNT and CDR2 is YENEEA. Trimming took 5 bases from V and 0 from J, leaving 8 bases between them. The CDR3 sequence is 13 residues long. The CDR3 sequence is CASSLGPSYEQYF. CDR3 DNA sequence: TGTGCCAGCAGCCTGGGACCCTCCTACGAGCAGTACTTC.

The chain is built from TRBV19 and TRBJ1-5; D ambiguous. V gave up 7 bases and J gave up 0 bases, with 16 bases separating them. Looked up from germline, CDR1 is LNHDA and CDR2 is SQIVND (reference sequence). The CDR3 consists of 16 residues. CDR3 sequence reads: CASNPGQLYSNQPQHF. The CDR3 nucleotides read TGTGCCAGTAACCCGGGCCAGCTATATAGCAATCAGCCCCAGCATTTT.

V is TRBV20-1 and J is TRBJ1-2; D is perhaps TRBD1 (6 bases). Per germline, CDR1 DFQATT and CDR2 SNEGSKA (reference sequence). Trimming took off 3 bases at V and 2 bases at J, with 16 bases between the two ends. CDR3 length: 15 amino acids. CDR3 protein: CSASNTETGNYGYTF. The CDR3 nucleotides are TGCAGTGCTAGTAACACAGAGACAGGAAACTATGGCTACACCTTC.

This chain connects TRBV29-1 to TRBJ2-2, with 9 positions matching TRBD2. CDR1 and CDR2 (germline): SQVTM, ANQGSEA. The CDR3 contains 13 residues. After removal of 8 bases from V and 3 bases from J, the junction contained 4 bases not matched to a gene. CDR3 in amino acids: CSTRGGDTGELFF. The CDR3 bases are TGCAGCACGCGCGGGGGGGACACCGGGGAGCTGTTTTTT.

The V and J genes are TRBV6-2 or TRBV6-3 and TRBJ2-7; 7 bases map to TRBD1. The CDR3 loop spans 15 amino acids. Germline V gene sequence: CDR1 MNHEY, CDR2 SVGEGT. The junction had 14 bases not matched to a gene; V was cut back by 6 bases and J by 6 bases. The CDR3 reads CASSPATGFTSEQYF. As DNA, the CDR3 is TGTGCCAGCAGCCCGGCGACAGGGTTCACCTCCGAGCAGTACTTC.